The 24 T cell receptor beta chains reported below all come from one sample, sequenced in a study of blood T cells in healthy people across ages. The authors ran a second PCR of about 7 to 11 cycles using a sample-barcoded 5' primer and a J-beta primer mix. Each CDR3 protein gets one entry after TCRdb re-called the 5' RACE reads with MiXCR. The sample consists of hundreds of thousands of distinct CDR3 sequences, 62% of them appearing once. The sequencing sample was made of blood. The receptor source for this set is a man younger than 40 in good health.

This sequence joins TRBV27 and TRBJ1-1; D may be TRBD1 (5 bases). Trimming removed 4 bases from V and 2 bases from J, with 11 bases in between. Germline CDR1 and CDR2: MNHEY and SMNVEV (reference sequence). This CDR3 comprises 14 residues. CDR3 bases: TGTGCCAGCAGTTGGGGGGAGAGTAACACTGAAGCTTTCTTT. This sequence encodes CASSWGESNTEAFF.

The chain recombines TRBV20-1 with TRBJ2-3; the D is unclear. CDR3 length equals 13 residues. The germline V gene encodes CDR1 DFQATT and CDR2 SNEGSKA (reference sequence). V was shortened by 3 bases and J by 4 bases, with 11 bases between the two germline ends. The DNA for the CDR3 is TGCAGTGCTAGGCGAGGTTTCGCAGATACGCAGTATTTT. It encodes CSARRGFADTQYF.

Concerning this clonotype itself: The germline gene is not matched at one end of the junction; a read error may be the cause. This chain joins TRBV29-1 and TRBJ2-5, with a tentative D call TRBD2 (6 bases). From germline, CDR1 is SQVTM and CDR2 ANQGSEA. The CDR3 runs 13 residues. Here the CDR3 reads CGVTDGGKETQYF. DNA for the CDR3: TGCGGCGTAACTGATGGCGGGAAAGAGACCCAGTACTTC.

This clonotype was counted between two and nine times. This chain links TRBV20-1 with TRBJ2-7, with D perhaps TRBD1 or TRBD2 (5 bases each). Trimming cost V 2 bases and J 4 bases, with 12 bases left between them. Germline CDR1 DFQATT, CDR2 SNEGSKA (reference sequence). The CDR3 has 13 residues. The CDR3 loop is CSARSGTDYEQYF. In nucleotides, the CDR3 is TGCAGTGCTAGATCCGGGACGGATTACGAGCAGTACTTC.

The chain has TRBV30 and TRBJ2-7; D possibly corresponds to TRBD2 (5 bases). Trimming removed 0 bases from V and 1 base from J, with 10 bases in between. Germline CDR1 reads GTSNPN; CDR2 reads SVGIG (reference sequence). This CDR3 is built from 14 residues. The CDR3 DNA reads as TGTGCCTGGAGTGTACTAGGCGGGTCCTACGAGCAGTACTTC. Protein product: CAWSVLGGSYEQYF.

The V gene is TRBV7-2, the J gene TRBJ2-4; maybe TRBD1 (7 bases). The J call is uncertain, as TRBJ2-7 better fits the DNA end. This CDR3 region has 15 residues. CDR1 is SGHTA and CDR2 is FQGNSA in the germline V gene. CDR3 nucleotides: TGTGCCAGCAGCTTAGGAGGGGGCGGAGGGAACGAGCAGTACTTC. Translated: CASSLGGGGGNEQYF.

This chain links TRBV12-3 or TRBV12-4 with TRBJ1-5, with 9 bases that match TRBD1. The J segment lost 5 bases and the V segment lost 3 bases, leaving 5 bases of the junction unmatched. CDR3 length: 15 amino acids. The CDR3 is CASSFRTGGYQPQHF. CDR3 sequence (DNA): TGTGCCAGCAGTTTCCGTACAGGGGGCTATCAGCCCCAGCATTTT.

The chain joins TRBV5-1 to TRBJ2-5; TRBD2 matches at 9 bases. Germline V lookup: CDR1 SGHRS, CDR2 YFSETQ. Trimming removed 0 bases from V and 5 bases from J; junction bases left unmatched: 8. The CDR3 covers 16 residues. The CDR3 protein is CASSLAPSGVAETQYF. CDR3 bases: TGCGCCAGCAGCTTGGCCCCTAGCGGGGTCGCGGAGACCCAGTACTTC.

This clonotype has just a few counts. The rearrangement joins TRBV12-3 or TRBV12-4 to TRBJ2-1, with 12 positions matching TRBD1. This CDR3 is built from 13 residues. V lost 9 bases to trimming and J lost 7 bases; unmatched junction nucleotides: 4. CDR3 protein: CASRDRGRNEQFF. In nucleotides, the CDR3 is TGTGCCAGTCGGGACAGGGGGCGGAATGAGCAGTTCTTC.

This chain connects TRBV6-2 or TRBV6-3 to TRBJ2-7, with 8 positions matching TRBD1. Germline CDR1 reads MNHEY; CDR2 reads SVGEGT. The CDR3 is 15 residues long. V gave up 7 bases and J gave up 3 bases; unmatched junction bases: 11. CDR3: CASIYGQTGDYEQYF. The CDR3 nucleotides are TGTGCCAGCATCTACGGCCAGACAGGGGACTACGAGCAGTACTTC.

V and J are TRBV6-6 and TRBJ2-7; D could derive from TRBD1 or TRBD2 (5 bases each). The germline V gene encodes CDR1 MNHNY and CDR2 SVGAGI (reference sequence). Trimming removed 2 bases from V and 6 bases from J, with 17 bases in between. This CDR3 spans 15 amino acids. In DNA form, the CDR3 reads TGTGCCAGCAGTTACATGGGGACGGACGTCGGCGAGCAGTACTTC. This gives the protein CASSYMGTDVGEQYF.

This clonotype was seen a few times. The gene calls are TRBV6-5 and TRBJ2-3; no reliable D call. The V end was cut by 2 bases, the J end by 2 bases, with 5 bases between. The germline V gene encodes CDR1 MNHEY and CDR2 SVGAGI. The CDR3 length is 13 residues. The CDR3 is CASSYRNTDTQYF. The CDR3 nucleotides read TGTGCCAGCAGTTACAGGAACACAGATACGCAGTATTTT.

This clonotype was seen a few times. This chain's CDR3 is CASSLVLSTDTQYF. In DNA form, the CDR3 reads TGTGCCAGCAGCTTGGTCCTTAGCACAGATACGCAGTATTTT. The chain joins TRBV5-5 to TRBJ2-3; D is undetermined. This CDR3 contains 14 residues. V was shortened by 0 bases and J by 0 bases, with 5 bases between the two germline ends. The germline V gene encodes CDR1 SGHKS and CDR2 YYEKEE (reference sequence).

J is TRBJ2-3 and V is TRBV15; 9 bases agree with TRBD2. Germline V gives CDR1 LNHNV, CDR2 YYDKDF (reference sequence). V shed 1 base and J 6 bases; nucleotides not matched to a gene: 2. The CDR3 consists of 14 residues. In DNA, the CDR3 is TGTGCCACCAGCAGAGGTCTAGCGGGGGATACGCAGTATTTT. Translating it yields CATSRGLAGDTQYF.

This clonotype was recorded a few times. The chain joins TRBV7-9 to TRBJ2-1, with 9 bases matching TRBD1. The length of the CDR3 is 14 residues. Per germline, CDR1 SEHNR and CDR2 FQNEAQ (reference sequence). V lost 5 bases to trimming and J lost 6 bases; unmatched junction nucleotides: 5. CDR3 DNA: TGTGCCAGCAGCCCCGGGACAGGGCCCAATGAGCAGTTCTTC. Translation: CASSPGTGPNEQFF.

A word on this clonotype: Germline is not matched at one junction end, which may reflect a read error. This chain uses TRBV6-2 or TRBV6-3 with TRBJ2-6; a possible D gene is TRBD1 (5 bases). The CDR3 runs 15 residues. Per germline, CDR1 MNHEY and CDR2 SVGEGT. CDR3 DNA sequence: TGTGCCAGCAGTTACGATGGAGCTGGGGCCAACGTCCCGACTTTC. Its protein is CASSYDGAGANVPTF.

The gene calls are TRBV5-1 and TRBJ2-6, with 7 bases lining up with TRBD1. V dropped 0 bases and J dropped 2; count of bases not matched to a gene: 2. Germline V lookup: CDR1 SGHRS, CDR2 YFSETQ. This CDR3 contains 16 residues. CDR3 sequence: CASSLVTGAGANVLTF. The CDR3 DNA sequence: TGCGCCAGCAGCTTGGTCACAGGGGCTGGGGCCAACGTCCTGACTTTC.

The CDR3 DNA reads as TGTGCCAGCAGTTTACTAGGAGGGCCTGATAATTCACCCCTCCACTTT. Its protein product is CASSLLGGPDNSPLHF. This chain connects TRBV12-3 or TRBV12-4 to TRBJ1-6, with D unresolved. With 2 bases removed from V and 5 bases from J, the gap between germline ends came to 13 bases. The CDR3 consists of 16 residues.

V usage is TRBV5-1 and J usage is TRBJ2-5, with D possibly matching TRBD2 (6 bases). The J call may be mistaken, given a closer DNA end match to TRBJ2-7. The CDR3 consists of 14 residues. Germline loops: CDR1 SGHRS, CDR2 YFSETQ. CDR3: CASSLEGGMYEQYF. CDR3 DNA sequence: TGCGCCAGCAGCTTGGAAGGAGGGATGTACGAGCAGTACTTC.

DNA of the CDR3: TGTGCCAGCAGTCCGAGACTAGATATGTTCCACGAGCAGTACTTC. Translated, it gives CASSPRLDMFHEQYF. The rearrangement uses TRBV12-3 or TRBV12-4 and TRBJ2-7; possibly TRBD2 for D (6 bases). V was shortened by 5 bases and J by 5 bases, with 19 bases between the two germline ends. CDR3 length: 15 residues.

The J gene is TRBJ2-1, the V gene TRBV7-2; D not resolved. Trimming cost V 1 base and J 10 bases, with 8 bases left between them. CDR1 SGHTA and CDR2 FQGNSA come from the germline V gene. The CDR3 covers 12 residues. This CDR3 is CASSLGATEQFF. The CDR3 DNA reads as TGTGCCAGCAGCTTAGGGGCTACCGAGCAGTTCTTC. Looking up the rest from reference TRBV7-2 and TRBJ2-1 gives the full variable domain: GAGVSQSPSNKVTEKGKDVELRCDPISGHTALYWYRQSLGQGLEFLIYFQGNSAPDKSGLPSDRFSAERTGGSVSTLTIQRTQQEDSAVYLCASSLGATEQFFGPGTRLTVL.

This clonotype came up once. V usage is TRBV7-2 and J usage is TRBJ2-5; 14 bases are shared with TRBD2. The V segment lost 3 bases and the J segment 6 bases; nucleotides outside the gene matches: 6. There are 16 residues in the CDR3. Germline V CDR1 and CDR2: SGHTA, FQGNSA. As DNA, the CDR3 is TGTGCCAGCAGCTTCCGACTAGCGGGGGGGCCTAAGACCCAGTACTTC. Residues: CASSFRLAGGPKTQYF.

The chain joins TRBV20-1 to TRBJ2-5; D is perhaps TRBD2 (6 bases). This CDR3 has 13 residues. V dropped 6 bases and J dropped 2 bases, with 13 bases sitting between them. Germline V gene lookup returns CDR1 DFQATT and CDR2 SNEGSKA (reference sequence). This CDR3 is CSARRVRQETQYF. DNA for the CDR3: TGCAGTGCAAGGAGGGTGAGGCAAGAGACCCAGTACTTC.

About this clonotype itself: A read error is likely, as this CDR3 ends without the conserved phenylalanine or tryptophan. The chain has TRBV12-3 or TRBV12-4 and TRBJ2-7; possible D gene TRBD1, 6 bases. This CDR3 has 13 residues. The V gene lost 5 bases and the J gene lost 7 bases, with 15 bases spanning the gap. The CDR3 reads CASSPRTVGEQYL. The DNA for the CDR3 is TGTGCCAGCAGTCCCCGGACAGTTGGGGAGCAGTACTTA.